Listed here is a single T cell receptor (beta chain). Its target is not known. The data derive from a study of CD8+ T cells in alopecia areata. cDNA prepared by RNA extraction and subsequent reverse transcription served as the template for sequencing. The method was immunoSEQ multiplex PCR; TCRdb's version includes in-frame clones alone and lacks a portion of them. The sample lists 150,000 to 190,000 clones; about 53% were seen once. There are 12 residues in the CDR3. The V and J ends lost 2 bases and 7 bases respectively, with 9 bases between them. The V gene's germline CDR1 is SGHVS and CDR2 FNYEAQ. Study-wide points: More clonal than normal scalp was lesional scalp, particularly alopecia totalis/universalis.

The chain employs TRBV7-6 and TRBJ2-7; TRBD1 might be the D (5 bases). This receptor was taken from a human donor with alopecia areata. The sample was CD8+ T cells sorted from blood, taken at week 0. CDR3 sequence reads: CASSLQGLEQYF. The CDR3 DNA is TGTGCCAGCAGCTTACAGGGATTAGAGCAGTACTTC.